The T cell receptor beta chain described here comes from a study of Ad26.COV2.S vaccination and SARS-CoV-2 variants. Background on the study: Ad26.COV2.S arm of COV1001 included the donor.

This CDR3 is 16 amino acids long. Germline V gene lookup returns CDR1 SGHRS and CDR2 YFSETQ. The junction had 3 bases not matched to a gene; V was cut back by 4 bases and J by 2 bases. Libraries were prepared by immunoSEQ multiplex PCR; TCRdb keeps only in-frame clonotypes and omits some of them. The table has a few hundred thousand clones, 85% to 90% seen once; the top ten hold around 3.6%. Specified treatment: roughly 18 received Ad26.COV2.S at low or high dose, single or two shots; several received placebo; per-sample allocation not given. Collection of the samples took place on day 63 after the first injection of vaccine or placebo.

The genes are TRBV5-1 and TRBJ2-3; 14 bases are a match to TRBD2. The sequencing used peripheral blood, collected in a trial of Ad26.COV2.S vaccine versus placebo. The TCR was taken from a person aged 18-60 years who received the Ad26.COV2.S COVID-19 vaccine or a placebo. CDR3 DNA sequence: TGCGCCAGCAGCCGACTAGCGGGGGGGCCCACAGATACGCAGTATTTT. It is translated as CASSRLAGGPTDTQYF.